This TCR beta chain was observed in a study of OX40 agonist ivuxolimab in advanced cancers. Study in general: Intravenous ivuxolimab was administered to patients every 2 weeks at 0.01 to 10 mg/kg. Findings and limits, study-wide: There were, on average, more expanded clones in CD8+ T cells than in CD4+.

The germline V gene encodes CDR1 LNHDA and CDR2 SQIVND (reference sequence). V lost 4 bases to trimming and J lost 2 bases, with 14 bases between them. The CDR3 consists of 15 residues. TCRdb's copy holds only in-frame clones and misses some; the assay was immunoSEQ multiplex PCR. The sample consists of 50,000 to 65,000 clones, about 88% of them appearing once. In its sample, this clone was seen a few times. Its antigen is undetermined. The V gene is TRBV19, the J gene TRBJ1-1, with D unresolved. Here the sequenced sample was CD4+ or CD8+ T cells sorted from blood, taken in a trial of the OX40 agonist ivuxolimab. This TCR was sampled from an adult with an advanced solid tumor such as melanoma, head and neck, liver or kidney cancer. Here the CDR3 reads CASSTLNRVNTEAFF. As DNA, the CDR3 is TGTGCCAGTAGTACCCTTAATCGGGTAAACACTGAAGCTTTCTTT.